This T cell receptor (beta chain) was captured in a study of T cell responses to AZD1222 COVID-19 vaccine. Study findings and constraints: Donors were mostly white British, more females; clonal diversity possibly underestimated. Seropositive at baseline were only a handful of AZD1222 recipients. CD4 TCRs covered the whole spike, strongest at regions 160-218 and 743-854.

Trimming removed 5 bases at V and 3 bases at J, with 8 bases between. This CDR3 has 14 residues. Germline V gene sequence: CDR1 LNHDA, CDR2 SQIVND (reference sequence). Produced via immunoSEQ multiplex PCR; TCRdb's table is partial and in-frame only. Of about 56,000 clones in the sample, 80% to 90% were seen once. In the case of this clone: The antigen remains undetermined.

The rearrangement uses TRBV19 and TRBJ2-6; D is ambiguous. Sequences were derived from peripheral blood, sampled on day 0 of AZD1222 vaccination. This sequence originates from an adult in good health. This CDR3 is CASSATGGANVLTF. CDR3 nucleotides: TGTGCCAGTAGTGCGACTGGTGGGGCCAACGTCCTGACTTTC.